This TCR beta chain was found in a study of blood T cell repertoires in COVID-19 (dated by TCRdb to about 2020). For the study in its entirety: Samples covering the acute and convalescent phases of COVID-19 were provided by collaborators in the United States, Italy and Spain. The repertoires were released in a freely available public database meant as a resource for research on the immune response to SARS-CoV-2. The sample metadata nearly always contained a de-identified subject ID, COVID-19 status, age in years and sex. Samples came from the ongoing ImmuneRACE study (first 160 participants) plus 1,254 subjects from 6 global collaborators. The material from the prospective study consisted of cDNA or gDNA derived from T cells, B-cell-depleted T cells, or PBMCs. Deeply sampled blood TCRbeta repertoires from subjects exposed to, actively infected with, or recovered from COVID-19 were included in the dataset. Where available, HLA class I and class II types were obtained from metadata supplied by the sample provider rather than from assay-based typing. Paper-wide results and their limitations: How much clinical and demographic metadata was included differed by source and by participant, and the metadata was provided uncurated.

Notes on this clone: No antigen is known for it. Base qualities were left out, and no much larger clone turns up one base away.

In Seattle, one collaborating source enrolled patients while the infection was active and tracked those patients longitudinally over the course of disease. The collaborating institutions used their own protocols to collect whole blood in K2EDTA tubes. For TCRbeta analysis, collaborators shipped samples as frozen whole blood, isolated PBMCs, or DNA extracted from either of those sample types. The germline V gene (reference sequence) provides CDR1 MNHEY and CDR2 SMNVEV. Its CDR3 holds 14 amino acids, cysteine through phenylalanine. The entry retains the CDR3 DNA only, 42 bases that are in frame from base 1. Cut back by 1 base and 6 bases, the V and J ends lie 9 bases apart. TCRbeta CDR3 regions were amplified from genomic DNA using the immunoSEQ Assay, a bias-controlled multiplex PCR. In the authors' own workflow: Nucleated cell counts per sample were estimated from amplification of reference gene primers within the assay. Sequence reads were collapsed and filtered to measure the absolute abundance of every unique TCRbeta CDR3 rearrangement. For each sample, productive Simpson clonality was calculated as the square root of Simpson's diversity index over productive rearrangements. TCRdb holds this immuneACCESS table with in-frame rearrangements only. Some clones are missing; in checked studies, unresolved V genes explain under half, and the rest has no known cause. V and J calls and clone size are those listed in that table; D and trimming were worked out from the DNA. Here the sample has fewer than 450,000 clones; approximately 88% occur a single time. The leading ten clones occupy roughly 12% of the sample.

Material for sequencing was peripheral blood. The chain uses TRBV27 and TRBJ2-2; no D gene is confidently identified. This clonotype was obtained from a woman aged 45-65 years with COVID-19, enrolled during active disease. In nucleotide form, the sequence is TGTGCCAGCAGTTTATTGGCCTTCCCCGGGGAGCTGTTTTTT. Its translation reads: CASSLLAFPGELFF.